The entry that follows covers one T cell receptor (beta chain) sequence. This entry comes from a study of blood T cell repertoires in COVID-19. Study context: The United States, Italy and Spain provided the acute and convalescent COVID-19 samples. T cells, B-cell-depleted T cells, or PBMCs supplied cDNA or gDNA.

Deletions cut 1 base from V and 1 base from J, with 8 bases between. The CDR3 has 14 residues. Per the germline V gene, CDR1 is SGHRS and CDR2 is YFSETQ. In the authors' methods: Scientists estimated how many nucleated cells there were by amplifying reference gene primers. Repertoires were generated with immunoSEQ multiplex PCR, while TCRdb's copy carries only in-frame clones and drops some. V, J and clone size reflect that table, while D and trimming were determined from the DNA. The repertoire consists of fewer than 120,000 clones, with almost 80% occurring once and the leading ten covering 16%. Sequenced sample: peripheral blood. The clonotype comes from an elderly woman with active or convalescent COVID-19. The J gene is TRBJ1-1, the V gene TRBV5-1; no clear D gene. CDR3 bases: TGCGCCAGCAGCTTGTTGGCTGAGAACACTGAAGCTTTCTTT. Protein product: CASSLLAENTEAFF.